A selection of T cell receptor beta chains follows, all from one sample in a study of blood T cell repertoires in COVID-19. Method: immunoSEQ multiplex PCR; TCRdb's copy keeps in-frame clones and lacks some. Counted here are tens of thousands of clones, approximately 90% occurring once; the ten biggest clones make up almost 7%. The sequencing input was peripheral blood. These receptors all come from an elderly woman with acute or convalescent COVID-19. Each CDR3 is given without its conserved first and last residue. A D gene is named only where the DNA matches it firmly.

TRBJ2-2	TRBD1	TRBV29-1	SGKQGSRAGELF
TRBJ2-5	.	TRBV7-9	ASSLGLSRETQY
TRBJ2-1	TRBD1	TRBV2	ASKRTGGSSSYNEQF
TRBJ2-5	.	TRBV7-2	ASSSIGQETQY
TRBJ1-5	.	TRBV30	AWSRESYSNQPQH
TRBJ1-5	TRBD1	TRBV19	ASSLQGNQPQH
TRBJ2-7	TRBD1	TRBV5-5	ASSLWDSSYEQY
TRBJ1-1	TRBD1	TRBV5-1	ASSLVGQGFSMMNTEAF
TRBJ2-2	TRBD2	TRBV25-1	ASSGDYLGGELF
TRBJ2-3	.	TRBV6-1	ASSEDQTDTQY
TRBJ2-7	TRBD2	TRBV30	ALSLSSGRGYEQY
TRBJ1-1	TRBD1	TRBV2	AIRTGGTEAF
TRBJ2-3	.	TRBV7-2	ASSSLEGGTQY
TRBJ1-1	.	TRBV13	ASSPQGRTEAF
TRBJ1-2	TRBD1	TRBV12-5	ASGLVQATGVGGYT
TRBJ1-6	.	TRBV6-2/TRBV6-3	ASSYSPGLEDSYNSPLH
TRBJ1-1	TRBD1	TRBV6-5	ANRDRAFSEAF
TRBJ2-3	.	TRBV9	ASSVNGQSTDTQY
TRBJ1-2	.	TRBV9	ASSSSTGPTDGYT
TRBJ1-1	.	TRBV19	ASSISGALNTEAF
TRBJ1-5	.	TRBV5-1	ASSLGTDSNQPQH
TRBJ2-3	.	TRBV3-1/TRBV3-2	ASSQEQGSTDTQY
TRBJ1-6	.	TRBV20-1	SASESGQTYNSPLH
TRBJ2-2	.	TRBV6-5	ASSQWAVTGELF
TRBJ1-1	.	TRBV5-1	ASSLDGRQTEAF
TRBJ2-2	.	TRBV5-6	ASSSTVLTGELF
TRBJ1-6	TRBD1	TRBV6-2/TRBV6-3	ASSARDSALGLH